The source of this T cell receptor beta chain is a study of T cell responses to AZD1222 COVID-19 vaccine. Findings and limits, study-wide: The number of AZD1222 recipients seropositive at baseline was only six. Spike-specific TCR repertoires showed rising breadth and depth after two AZD1222 doses.

The V end lost 4 bases, the J end lost 8 bases, and 14 bases lay between the germline ends. There are 13 residues in the CDR3. CDR1 LNHDA and CDR2 SQIVND come from the germline V gene (reference sequence). Assay used: immunoSEQ multiplex PCR; TCRdb lists only in-frame clones, some missing. Seen here are 100,000 to 130,000 clones, just over 85% observed once, and the top ten hold 2.5% to 4%. This clone was counted between two and nine times. Its antigen remains unidentified. The sequencing here drew on peripheral blood, taken on day 0 of AZD1222 vaccination. This sequence originates from an adult in good health. The chain carries TRBV19 and TRBJ1-2; maybe TRBD1 (6 bases). CDR3 region: CASSNNRRGGYTF. The CDR3 nucleotides are TGTGCCAGTAGTAACAACCGCAGGGGAGGCTACACCTTC. Complete variable domain (other parts from reference TRBV19 and TRBJ1-2): DGGITQSPKYLFRKEGQNVTLSCEQNLNHDAMYWYRQDPGQGLRLIYYSQIVNDFQKGDIAEGYSVSREKKESFPLTVTSAQKNPTAFYLCASSNNRRGGYTFGSGTRLTVV.